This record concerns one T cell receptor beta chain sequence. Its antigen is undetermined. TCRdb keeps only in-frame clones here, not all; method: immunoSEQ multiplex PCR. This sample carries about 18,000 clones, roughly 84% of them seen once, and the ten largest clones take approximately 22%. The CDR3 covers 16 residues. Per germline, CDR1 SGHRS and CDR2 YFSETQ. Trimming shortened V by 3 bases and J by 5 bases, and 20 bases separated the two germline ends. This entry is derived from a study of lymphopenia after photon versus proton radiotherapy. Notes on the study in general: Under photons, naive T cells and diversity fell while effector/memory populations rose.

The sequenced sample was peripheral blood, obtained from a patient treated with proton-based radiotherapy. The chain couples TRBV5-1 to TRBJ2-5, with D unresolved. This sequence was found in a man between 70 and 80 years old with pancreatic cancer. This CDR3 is CASSSRPTPNGETQYF. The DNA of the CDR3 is TGCGCCAGCAGCTCTCGGCCCACTCCAAATGGCGAGACCCAGTACTTC.